This TCR beta chain comes out of a study of CD8 T cells in ankylosing spondylitis. Study-level points and caveats: Clones linked with disease were CD8+ and fairly uncommon in the peripheral blood.

This clonotype has more than one count but fewer than ten. Its antigen is not identified. TCRdb ran MiXCR on the 5' RACE reads and lists one entry per CDR3 protein. The table includes about 150,000 distinct CDR3 sequences, roughly a third detected once. Germline loops: CDR1 SGHTA, CDR2 FQGNSA. The ends were cut back, 1 base at V and 8 bases at J, with 14 bases in the middle. The CDR3 sequence is 14 residues long. The genes are TRBV7-2 and TRBJ1-2, with a weak D call TRBD1 (6 bases). The sequenced material came from synovial fluid, either unsorted or a sorted T cell fraction (not recorded which). This sequence originates from a male donor with ankylosing spondylitis. The CDR3 nucleotides read TGTGCCAGCAGCTTAGTGTTACAGGGAAAAGGCTACACCTTC. The encoded protein is CASSLVLQGKGYTF.